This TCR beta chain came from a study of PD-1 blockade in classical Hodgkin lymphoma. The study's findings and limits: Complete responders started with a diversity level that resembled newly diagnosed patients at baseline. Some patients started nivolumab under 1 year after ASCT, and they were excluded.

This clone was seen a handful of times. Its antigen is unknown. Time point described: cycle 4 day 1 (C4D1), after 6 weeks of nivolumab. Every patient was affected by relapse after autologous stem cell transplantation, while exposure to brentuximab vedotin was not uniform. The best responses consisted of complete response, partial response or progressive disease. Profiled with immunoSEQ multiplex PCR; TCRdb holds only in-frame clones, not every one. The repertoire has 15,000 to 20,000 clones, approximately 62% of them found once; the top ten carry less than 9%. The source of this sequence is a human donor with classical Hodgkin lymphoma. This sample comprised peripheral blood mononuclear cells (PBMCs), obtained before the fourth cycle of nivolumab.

The CDR3 spells CASSSQQHYEQYF. The CDR3 DNA reads as TGTGCCAGCAGTTCCCAACAGCACTACGAGCAGTACTTC. V gene TRBV28 combines with J gene TRBJ2-7; the D is unclear. V dropped 4 bases and J dropped 3 bases, with 10 bases sitting between them. This CDR3 spans 13 amino acids. CDR1 and CDR2 (germline): MDHEN, SYDVKM.